These 20 T cell receptor beta chains were sequenced from one sample in a study of T cells and copy number aberrations in small-cell lung cancer. Measured with immunoSEQ multiplex PCR; TCRdb has only the in-frame clones, and not every one. This sample has approximately 3,100 clones, with about nine tenths found just once. The specimen was normal tissue next to the tumor. Every receptor here comes from a man aged 45-65 years with small cell lung cancer.

CDR3 region: CASTPGIGTSGSNEQFF. The CDR3 bases are TGTGCCAGCACCCCAGGGATTGGGACTAGCGGGAGCAATGAGCAGTTCTTC. The genes are TRBV7-9 and TRBJ2-1, with TRBD2 identical over 14 bases. Germline V gene lookup returns CDR1 SEHNR and CDR2 FQNEAQ (reference sequence). This CDR3 is built from 17 residues. After removal of 7 bases from V and 6 bases from J, the junction contained 11 bases not matched to a gene.

The gene calls are TRBV6-1 and TRBJ2-1, with D hard to call. This CDR3 region has 13 residues. Germline-derived CDR1 and CDR2 are MNHNS and SASEGT. Deletions cut 0 bases from V and 8 bases from J, with 8 bases between. The CDR3 here is CASSEAGAYEQFF. DNA of the CDR3: TGTGCCAGCAGTGAAGCAGGCGCTTATGAGCAGTTCTTC.

The chain recombines TRBV29-1 with TRBJ2-2, with 12 bases lining up with TRBD2. Germline V gene lookup returns CDR1 SQVTM and CDR2 ANQGSEA. The CDR3 totals 15 residues. With V trimmed by 6 bases and J by 2 bases, 4 bases remained unmatched. The DNA of the CDR3 is TGCAGCGTCCCACTAGCGGGAGGTAACACCGGGGAGCTGTTTTTT. It encodes CSVPLAGGNTGELFF.

The J gene is TRBJ1-1, the V gene TRBV9; D is perhaps TRBD1 (5 bases). There are 15 residues in the CDR3. Germline lookup yields CDR1 SGDLS and CDR2 YYNGEE. The V end lost 3 bases, the J end lost 0 bases, and 12 bases lay between the germline ends. The CDR3 is CASSEGGRVNTEAFF. In DNA, the CDR3 is TGTGCCAGCAGCGAGGGAGGCAGGGTGAACACTGAAGCTTTCTTT. The variable domain in full, with the rest retrieved from reference TRBV9 and TRBJ1-1, is DSGVTQTPKHLITATGQRVTLRCSPRSGDLSVYWYQQSLDQGLQFLIQYYNGEERAKGNILERFSAQQFPDLHSELNLSSLELGDSALYFCASSEGGRVNTEAFFGQGTRLTVV.

V usage is TRBV6-5 and J usage is TRBJ1-6, with D hard to call. V lost 4 bases to trimming and J lost 8 bases, with 12 bases between them. CDR1 MNHEY and CDR2 SVGAGI come from the germline V gene. This CDR3 has 14 amino acids. Written as DNA, the CDR3 is TGTGCCAGCAGTTTAAAGAAGTGGGATTCACCCCTCCACTTT. Protein sequence: CASSLKKWDSPLHF.

This clone was seen only once. This sequence joins TRBV11-1 and TRBJ1-1, with 10 positions matching TRBD1. With V trimmed by 5 bases and J by 8 bases, 11 bases remained unmatched. The germline CDR1 and CDR2 sequences are SGHAT and FQDESV (reference sequence). The CDR3 runs to 15 residues. CDR3 sequence reads: CASSPLRRDRGEAFF. CDR3 in DNA: TGTGCCAGCAGCCCTCTTAGAAGGGACAGGGGAGAAGCTTTCTTT. The full variable domain, with the rest looked up from reference TRBV11-1 and TRBJ1-1, is EAEVAQSPRYKITEKSQAVAFWCDPISGHATLYWYRQILGQGPELLVQFQDESVVDDSQLPKDRFSAERLKGVDSTLKIQPAELGDSAMYLCASSPLRRDRGEAFFGQGTRLTVV.

V is TRBV30 and J is TRBJ2-7; TRBD1 matches at 8 bases. CDR1 is GTSNPN and CDR2 is SVGIG in the germline V gene (reference sequence). The CDR3 consists of 15 residues. Trimming took 5 bases from V and 2 from J; bases not matched to a gene: 11. DNA for the CDR3: TGTGCCTGGGCCCCCACGTTACAGGGGGCCTACGAGCAGTACTTC. Translation gives CAWAPTLQGAYEQYF.

The rearrangement links TRBV5-5 to TRBJ1-1; possible D gene TRBD1, 5 bases. Germline CDR1 is SGHKS and CDR2 is YYEKEE (reference sequence). This CDR3 comprises 14 residues. The V and J ends lost 0 bases and 6 bases respectively, with 12 bases between them. CDR3 sequence reads: CASSLGPGTPEAFF. The CDR3 nucleotides read TGTGCCAGCAGCTTGGGCCCAGGGACCCCTGAAGCTTTCTTT.

This rearrangement joins TRBV2 to TRBJ2-1, with TRBD2 matching over 10 bases. The CDR3 consists of 12 residues. CDR1 is SNHLY, CDR2 FYNNEI, per germline. With 5 bases clipped from V and 14 bases from J, the junction kept 6 bases outside the gene matches. The CDR3 sequence is CASSLAGGGEFF. The DNA of the CDR3 is TGTGCCAGCAGTTTAGCGGGGGGAGGGGAGTTCTTC.

The chain has TRBV6-1 and TRBJ1-4; 7 positions agree with TRBD1. Germline trimming cut 1 base from V and 4 bases from J; bases unmatched to any gene: 0. The CDR3 spans 14 residues. Germline CDR1 MNHNS, CDR2 SASEGT. The CDR3 region is CASSEGQGNEKLFF. The DNA for the CDR3 is TGTGCCAGCAGTGAAGGACAGGGTAATGAAAAACTGTTTTTT.

This chain uses TRBV25-1 with TRBJ2-1; D is perhaps TRBD1 or TRBD2 (5 bases each). Germline CDR1 MGHDK, CDR2 SYGVNS. The CDR3 is 14 amino acids. Trimming took off 4 bases at V and 4 bases at J, with 11 bases between the two ends. The CDR3 DNA is TGTGCCAGCAGTGTCACGGGACGGTACAATGAGCAGTTCTTC. It translates to CASSVTGRYNEQFF.

The gene calls are TRBV11-3 and TRBJ2-2; either TRBD1 or TRBD2 may supply D (6 bases each). CDR1 and CDR2 (germline): SGHNT, YENEEA. This CDR3 region has 15 residues. Trimming stripped 7 bases from V and 4 bases from J, with 16 bases between. Here the CDR3 reads CASTLGGTGTGELFF. CDR3 nucleotide sequence: TGTGCCAGCACTCTAGGGGGGACGGGCACCGGGGAGCTGTTTTTT.

The rearrangement joins TRBV11-3 to TRBJ2-2, with D maybe TRBD2 (5 bases). The CDR3 is 14 residues long. The germline gives CDR1 SGHNT, CDR2 YENEEA. Trimming took off 6 bases at V and 1 base at J, with 9 bases between the two ends. The CDR3 DNA reads as TGTGCCAGCAGTTTTAGCGAGAACACCGGGGAGCTGTTTTTT. Amino acid sequence: CASSFSENTGELFF. The full variable domain, in which reference TRBV11-3 and TRBJ2-2 provide the parts outside the CDR3, is EAGVVQSPRYKIIEKKQPVAFWCNPISGHNTLYWYLQNLGQGPELLIRYENEEAVDDSQLPKDRFSAERLKGVDSTLKIQPAELGDSAVYLCASSFSENTGELFFGEGSRLTVL.

This clone appeared a single time. The V gene is TRBV5-1, the J gene TRBJ2-3, with 11 bases lining up with TRBD2. CDR1 is SGHRS, CDR2 YFSETQ, per germline. The CDR3 is 16 amino acids. The V gene end was trimmed by 0 bases and the J gene end by 4 bases; junction bases not matched to a gene: 4. The CDR3 DNA follows: TGCGCCAGCAGCTTGGATGGGACTAGCGGTTCAGATACGCAGTATTTT. Encoded protein: CASSLDGTSGSDTQYF.

The J gene is TRBJ2-5, the V gene TRBV4-1, with D tentatively TRBD2 (6 bases). Germline CDR1 and CDR2: MGHRA and YSYEKL. Trimming cost V 1 base and J 1 base, with 13 bases left between them. The CDR3 has 16 residues. The CDR3 reads CASSQASTSPQETQYF. The CDR3 DNA reads TGCGCCAGCAGCCAAGCCTCGACTAGTCCCCAAGAGACCCAGTACTTC.

This chain uses TRBV7-8 with TRBJ2-1; weak D call: TRBD1 (5 bases). V was clipped by 5 bases and J by 4 bases, with 18 bases between them. This CDR3 has 16 amino acids. Germline V gene lookup returns CDR1 SGHVS and CDR2 FQNEAQ. CDR3 sequence: CASSHSDSFNYNEQFF. The DNA of the CDR3 is TGTGCCAGCAGCCACAGCGACAGTTTTAATTACAATGAGCAGTTCTTC.

In its sample, this clone was seen a few times. Here the CDR3 DNA reads TGCGCCAGCAGCTTATCAGTGGGGGATGGAGAAGCTTTCTTT. This codes for CASSLSVGDGEAFF. The chain recombines TRBV5-1 with TRBJ1-1; weak D call: TRBD1 (5 bases). This CDR3 has 14 residues. Germline values: CDR1 SGHRS, CDR2 YFSETQ. The V and J ends lost 2 bases and 8 bases respectively, with 16 bases between them.

The CDR3 nucleotides are TGTGCCAGCAGCGTAGGGAGCCAGCAGCCCCAGTACTTC. Translating gives CASSVGSQQPQYF. This chain links TRBV9 with TRBJ2-5; D not resolved. Trimming left V 0 bases short and J 9 bases short, with 12 bases between. Germline V gene sequence: CDR1 SGDLS, CDR2 YYNGEE. This CDR3 has 13 amino acids.

This clone was found once. This chain connects TRBV7-9 to TRBJ1-2; 9 positions agree with TRBD1. From germline, CDR1 is SEHNR and CDR2 FQNEAQ (reference sequence). V lost 5 bases and J lost 8; bases outside the gene matches: 12. The CDR3 totals 15 residues. CDR3: CASSRQGVLVGGYTF. In DNA, the CDR3 is TGTGCCAGCAGCCGACAGGGGGTACTGGTGGGCGGCTACACCTTC.

J is TRBJ1-5 and V is TRBV15; D unclear. V lost 0 bases and J 7 bases, leaving 13 bases between the germline ends. The CDR3 has 15 amino acids. Germline V gene lookup returns CDR1 LNHNV and CDR2 YYDKDF (reference sequence). The CDR3 loop is CATSRDTVPRQPQHF. CDR3 coding DNA: TGTGCCACCAGCAGAGATACAGTCCCACGCCAGCCCCAGCATTTT.